A selection of T cell receptor beta chains follows, all from one sample in a study of identical twins. TCRdb analysed the 5' RACE reads with MiXCR anew, one entry per CDR3 protein. The data contain 700,000 or so distinct CDR3 sequences, 8.6% of them singletons. The data were also submitted as part of a second study, on yellow fever vaccine responses in identical twins.

The sample consisted of PBMCs. These receptors all stem from a woman aged 18 to 35 in good health. Each CDR3 is given with its conserved first and last residue. D genes are given only for firm matches. Where a row states a size, it is once, few, many or the class of an expanded clone; other rows omit it.

d_call j_call clone_size v_call cdr3_aa cdr3_nt
TRBD2 TRBJ2-1 many TRBV9 CASSPFSRTSDVNEQFF TGTGCCAGCAGCCCCTTCTCCAGGACTAGCGATGTCAATGAGCAGTTCTTC
NA TRBJ2-7 many TRBV29-1 CSVRKGPSYEQYF TGCAGCGTTAGGAAGGGCCCTTCCTACGAGCAGTACTTC
NA TRBJ2-5 many TRBV11-2 CASSLLTGWTQYF TGTGCCAGCAGCTTATTGACAGGTTGGACCCAGTACTTC
NA TRBJ2-3 many TRBV29-1 CSPRNYPTDTQYF TGCAGCCCCCGGAATTACCCCACAGATACGCAGTATTTT
NA TRBJ2-1 many TRBV20-1 CSALQVYEQFF TGCAGTGCCCTACAGGTGTATGAGCAGTTCTTC
TRBD2 TRBJ2-3 NA TRBV11-2 CASSFPLAGGPGTDTQYF TGTGCCAGCAGCTTCCCTCTAGCGGGGGGGCCGGGCACAGATACGCAGTATTTT
NA TRBJ2-2 many TRBV4-3 CASSQVKGGELFF TGCGCCAGCAGCCAAGTGAAGGGCGGGGAGCTGTTTTTT
TRBD1 TRBJ2-5 NA TRBV12-3/TRBV12-4 CASSQTGTGESETQYF TGTGCCAGCAGTCAAACCGGGACAGGGGAGTCCGAGACCCAGTACTTC
TRBD1 TRBJ2-1 few TRBV5-1 CATPLLPPGTGSSYNEQFF TGCGCCACCCCCCTCCTGCCCCCCGGGACAGGGAGTTCCTACAATGAGCAGTTCTTC
TRBD1 TRBJ2-2 NA TRBV7-9 CASSPGQSWTGELFF TGTGCCAGCAGCCCGGGACAGAGCTGGACCGGGGAGCTGTTTTTT
NA TRBJ2-7 many TRBV5-1 CASSLQGRKYEQYF TGCGCCAGCAGCTTACAGGGGAGGAAATACGAGCAGTACTTC
NA TRBJ2-7 NA TRBV3-1 CASTGWGIYEQYF TGTGCCAGCACGGGGTGGGGGATCTACGAGCAGTACTTC
NA TRBJ2-7 NA TRBV2 CASSTQGNEQYF TGTGCCAGCAGCACCCAGGGTAACGAGCAGTACTTC
NA TRBJ2-6 many TRBV10-3 CAISDAGLRVGANVLTF TGTGCCATCAGTGACGCGGGTCTCAGGGTTGGGGCCAACGTCCTGACTTTC
NA TRBJ1-1 NA TRBV7-9 CASVIKGNTEAFF TGTGCCAGCGTAATCAAGGGGAACACTGAAGCTTTCTTT
NA TRBJ1-4 few TRBV20-1 CSARDQGTNEKLFF TGCAGTGCTAGAGATCAGGGAACTAATGAAAAACTGTTTTTT
TRBD2 TRBJ2-2 few TRBV6-1 CASLRKPGGTGELFF TGTGCCAGCCTGCGCAAACCGGGAGGCACCGGGGAGCTGTTTTTT
NA TRBJ2-7 NA TRBV20-1 CSARDLKTSYEQYF TGCAGTGCTAGAGATCTCAAGACCTCCTACGAGCAGTACTTC
NA TRBJ1-1 few TRBV29-1 CSVEVWNTEAFF TGCAGCGTTGAAGTCTGGAACACTGAAGCTTTCTTT
NA TRBJ2-5 few TRBV5-6 CASSLQRKETQYF TGTGCCAGCAGCTTGCAGAGGAAAGAGACCCAGTACTTC
TRBD1 TRBJ2-1 many TRBV12-3/TRBV12-4 CASTTGTGGYNEQFF TGTGCCAGCACCACCGGGACAGGGGGCTACAATGAGCAGTTCTTC
NA TRBJ2-6 few TRBV7-3 CASSFTGFTISGANVLTF TGTGCCAGCAGCTTTACAGGGTTTACAATCTCTGGGGCCAACGTCCTGACTTTC
NA TRBJ2-7 many TRBV20-1 CSARGIFALSYEQYF TGCAGTGCTAGGGGGATATTTGCTCTCTCCTACGAGCAGTACTTC
NA TRBJ2-7 NA TRBV11-2 CASSFKKGGETYEQYF TGTGCCAGCAGCTTCAAAAAGGGCGGGGAGACCTACGAGCAGTACTTC
NA TRBJ1-1 few TRBV28 CAIQGYTEAFF TGTGCCATCCAGGGGTACACTGAAGCTTTCTTT
TRBD2 TRBJ2-7 NA TRBV4-1 CASSQVTGGAYEQYF TGCGCCAGCAGCCAAGTTACGGGGGGGGCCTACGAGCAGTACTTC
NA TRBJ1-6 NA TRBV6-5 CASSYGQIDSPLHF TGTGCCAGCAGTTACGGGCAGATAGATTCACCCCTCCACTTT
NA TRBJ2-1 once TRBV4-3 CASSQDLAISYNEQFF TGCGCCAGCAGCCAAGATCTAGCGATCTCCTACAATGAGCAGTTCTTC
NA TRBJ2-3 NA TRBV18 CASSRDPSSTDTQYF TGTGCCAGCTCCCGGGACCCGTCTAGCACAGATACGCAGTATTTT
NA TRBJ2-7 few TRBV10-3 CAISEWGTYYEQYF TGTGCCATCAGTGAGTGGGGTACCTACTACGAGCAGTACTTC
TRBD2 TRBJ2-1 few TRBV20-1 CSARDRIAGLYNEQFF TGCAGTGCTAGAGATCGGATAGCGGGCCTTTACAATGAGCAGTTCTTC
NA TRBJ2-5 NA TRBV3-1 CASSQIRGNQETQYF TGTGCCAGCAGCCAAATTAGGGGGAATCAAGAGACCCAGTACTTC
NA TRBJ2-3 many TRBV29-1 CSVFVRDSWYF TGCAGCGTTTTTGTGAGGGACTCGTGGTATTTT
NA TRBJ1-5 few TRBV24-1 CATSEGGLEQPQHF TGTGCCACCAGTGAAGGGGGTTTAGAACAGCCCCAGCATTTT
NA TRBJ2-4 many TRBV7-9 CASSSGTNIQYF TGTGCCAGCAGCTCTGGCACCAACATTCAGTACTTC
NA TRBJ2-7 NA TRBV9 CASSVSPEVMTEQYF TGTGCCAGCAGCGTCTCCCCGGAAGTTATGACTGAGCAGTACTTC
NA TRBJ2-2 few TRBV6-5 CASSYSTASNTGELFF TGTGCCAGCAGTTACTCGACAGCCTCGAACACCGGGGAGCTGTTTTTT
NA TRBJ2-3 few TRBV9 CASSALQGFSTDTQYF TGTGCCAGCAGCGCACTACAGGGTTTTAGCACAGATACGCAGTATTTT
NA TRBJ2-3 many TRBV29-1 CSVESGADTQYF TGCAGCGTTGAATCCGGGGCAGATACGCAGTATTTT
NA TRBJ2-7 NA TRBV6-2/TRBV6-3 CASSRELRLYEQYF TGTGCCAGCAGTAGGGAGTTGCGGCTCTACGAGCAGTACTTC
TRBD1 TRBJ2-7 many TRBV6-2/TRBV6-3 CASTATGRLYEQYF TGTGCCAGCACAGCGACAGGGAGACTCTACGAGCAGTACTTC
NA TRBJ2-4 few TRBV7-9 CASSYFQGARNIQYF TGTGCCAGCAGCTACTTCCAGGGTGCCAGAAACATTCAGTACTTC
NA TRBJ2-3 many TRBV10-3 CATRSPKTDTQYF TGTGCCACCAGATCCCCTAAAACAGATACGCAGTATTTT
NA TRBJ2-1 NA TRBV7-9 CASSFFPQEQFF TGTGCCAGCAGCTTCTTCCCGCAAGAGCAGTTCTTC
TRBD1 TRBJ2-3 NA TRBV7-6 CASSLQSGQVGDTQYF TGTGCCAGCAGCTTACAATCGGGACAGGTGGGAGATACGCAGTATTTT